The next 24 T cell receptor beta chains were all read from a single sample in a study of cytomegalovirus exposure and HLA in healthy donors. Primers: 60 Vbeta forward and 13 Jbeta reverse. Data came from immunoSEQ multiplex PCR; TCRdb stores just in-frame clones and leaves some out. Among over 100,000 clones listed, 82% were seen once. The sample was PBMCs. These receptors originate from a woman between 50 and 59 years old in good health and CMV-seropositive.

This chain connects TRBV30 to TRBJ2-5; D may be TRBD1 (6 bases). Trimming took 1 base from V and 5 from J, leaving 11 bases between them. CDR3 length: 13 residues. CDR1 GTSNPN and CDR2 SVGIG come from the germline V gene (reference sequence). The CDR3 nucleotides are TGTGCCTGGAGTGATGGGACAAGGGAGACCCAGTACTTC. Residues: CAWSDGTRETQYF. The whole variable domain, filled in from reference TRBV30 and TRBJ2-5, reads SQTIHQWPATLVQPVGSPLSLECTVEGTSNPNLYWYRQAAGRGLQLLFYSVGIGQISSEVPQNLSASRPQDRQFILSSKKLLLSDSGFYLCAWSDGTRETQYFGPGTRLLVL.

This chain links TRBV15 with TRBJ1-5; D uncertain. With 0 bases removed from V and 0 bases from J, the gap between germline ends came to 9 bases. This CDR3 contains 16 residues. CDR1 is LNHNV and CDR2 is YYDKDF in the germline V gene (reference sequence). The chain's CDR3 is CATSRDQTGSNQPQHF. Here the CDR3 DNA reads TGTGCCACCAGCAGAGATCAGACTGGTAGCAATCAGCCCCAGCATTTT.

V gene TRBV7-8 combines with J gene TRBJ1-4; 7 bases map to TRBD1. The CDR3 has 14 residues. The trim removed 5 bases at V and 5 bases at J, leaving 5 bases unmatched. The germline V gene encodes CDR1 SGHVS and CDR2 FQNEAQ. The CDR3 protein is CASSRQGWNEKLFF. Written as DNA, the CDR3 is TGTGCCAGCAGCCGACAGGGTTGGAATGAAAAACTGTTTTTT.

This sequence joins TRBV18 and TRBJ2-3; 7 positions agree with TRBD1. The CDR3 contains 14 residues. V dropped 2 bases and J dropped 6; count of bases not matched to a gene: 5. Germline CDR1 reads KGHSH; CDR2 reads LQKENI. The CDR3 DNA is TGTGCCAGCTCACCAGTCGGACAGGCCGATACGCAGTATTTT. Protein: CASSPVGQADTQYF.

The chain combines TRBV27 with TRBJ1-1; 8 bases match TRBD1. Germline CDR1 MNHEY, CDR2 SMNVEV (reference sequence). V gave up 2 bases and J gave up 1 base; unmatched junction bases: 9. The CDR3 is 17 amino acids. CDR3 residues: CASSLLLPGQGNTEAFF. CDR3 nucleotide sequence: TGTGCCAGCAGTTTACTCCTCCCCGGACAGGGGAACACTGAAGCTTTCTTT.

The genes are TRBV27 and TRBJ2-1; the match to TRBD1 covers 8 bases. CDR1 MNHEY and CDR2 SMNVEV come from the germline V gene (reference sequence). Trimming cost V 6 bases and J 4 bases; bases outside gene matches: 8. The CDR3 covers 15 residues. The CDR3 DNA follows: TGTGCCAGCAGCCCGCGGACAGGGCCGTACAATGAGCAGTTCTTC. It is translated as CASSPRTGPYNEQFF.

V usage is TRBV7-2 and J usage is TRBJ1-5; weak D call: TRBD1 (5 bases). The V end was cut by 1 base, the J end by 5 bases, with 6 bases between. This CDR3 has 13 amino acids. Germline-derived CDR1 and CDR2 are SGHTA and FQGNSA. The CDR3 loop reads CASSLVGDQPQHF. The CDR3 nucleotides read TGTGCCAGCAGCTTAGTAGGGGATCAGCCCCAGCATTTT. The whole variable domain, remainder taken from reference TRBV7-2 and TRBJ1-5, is GAGVSQSPSNKVTEKGKDVELRCDPISGHTALYWYRQSLGQGLEFLIYFQGNSAPDKSGLPSDRFSAERTGGSVSTLTIQRTQQEDSAVYLCASSLVGDQPQHFGDGTRLSIL.

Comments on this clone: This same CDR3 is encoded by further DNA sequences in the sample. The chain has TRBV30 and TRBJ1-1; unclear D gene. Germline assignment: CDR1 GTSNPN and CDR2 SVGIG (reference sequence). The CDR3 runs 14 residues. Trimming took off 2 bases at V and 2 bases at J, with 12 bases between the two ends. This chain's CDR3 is CAWSTQTPNTEAFF. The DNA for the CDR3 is TGTGCCTGGAGTACCCAAACACCAAACACTGAAGCTTTCTTT.

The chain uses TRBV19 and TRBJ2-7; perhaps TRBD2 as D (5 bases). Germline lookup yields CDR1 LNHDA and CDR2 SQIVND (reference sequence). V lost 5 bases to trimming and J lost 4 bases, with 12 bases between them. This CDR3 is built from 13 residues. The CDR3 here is CASSVRGTYEQYF. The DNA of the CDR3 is TGTGCCAGTAGTGTCCGGGGAACTTACGAGCAGTACTTC.

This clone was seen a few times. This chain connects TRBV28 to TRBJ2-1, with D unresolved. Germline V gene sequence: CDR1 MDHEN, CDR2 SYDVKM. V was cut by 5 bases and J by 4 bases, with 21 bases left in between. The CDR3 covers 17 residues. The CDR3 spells CASSQSTDSLRYNEQFF. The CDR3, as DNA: TGTGCCAGCAGTCAATCAACCGACTCACTCCGGTACAATGAGCAGTTCTTC.

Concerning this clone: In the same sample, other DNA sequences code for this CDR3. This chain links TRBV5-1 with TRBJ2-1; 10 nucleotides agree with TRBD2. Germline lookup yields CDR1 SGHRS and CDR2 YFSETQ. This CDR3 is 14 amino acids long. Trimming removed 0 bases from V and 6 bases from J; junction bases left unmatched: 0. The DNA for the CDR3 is TGCGCCAGCAGCTTGGGACTAGCGGGCAATGAGCAGTTCTTC. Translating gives CASSLGLAGNEQFF.

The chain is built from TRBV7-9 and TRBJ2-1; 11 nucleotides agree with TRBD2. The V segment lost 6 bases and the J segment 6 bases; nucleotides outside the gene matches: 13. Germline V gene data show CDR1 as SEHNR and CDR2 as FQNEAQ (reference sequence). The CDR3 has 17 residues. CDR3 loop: CASSFSPGTSGSNEQFF. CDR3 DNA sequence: TGTGCCAGCAGTTTTTCCCCGGGGACTAGCGGTAGCAATGAGCAGTTCTTC.

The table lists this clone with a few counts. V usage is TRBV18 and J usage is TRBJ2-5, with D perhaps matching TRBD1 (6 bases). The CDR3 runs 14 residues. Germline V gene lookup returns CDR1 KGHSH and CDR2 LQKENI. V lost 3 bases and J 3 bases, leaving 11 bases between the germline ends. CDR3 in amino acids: CASSPGQPKETQYF. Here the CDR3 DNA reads TGTGCCAGCTCACCCGGACAGCCAAAAGAGACCCAGTACTTC. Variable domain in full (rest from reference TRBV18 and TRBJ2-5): NAGVMQNPRHLVRRRGQEARLRCSPMKGHSHVYWYRQLPEEGLKFMVYLQKENIIDESGMPKERFSAEFPKEGPSILRIQQVVRGDSAAYFCASSPGQPKETQYFGPGTRLLVL.

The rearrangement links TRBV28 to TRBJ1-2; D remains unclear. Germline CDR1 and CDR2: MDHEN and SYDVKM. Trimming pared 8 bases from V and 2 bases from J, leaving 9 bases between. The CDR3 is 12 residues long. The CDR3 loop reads CASLTTNYGYTF. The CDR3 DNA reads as TGTGCCAGCTTGACAACCAACTATGGCTACACCTTC.

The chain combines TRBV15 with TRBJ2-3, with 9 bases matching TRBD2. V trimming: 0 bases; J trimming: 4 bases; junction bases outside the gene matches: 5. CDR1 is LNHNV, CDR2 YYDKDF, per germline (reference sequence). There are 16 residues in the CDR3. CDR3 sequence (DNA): TGTGCCACCAGCAGAGATATAGCGGGAGCGTCAGATACGCAGTATTTT. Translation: CATSRDIAGASDTQYF.

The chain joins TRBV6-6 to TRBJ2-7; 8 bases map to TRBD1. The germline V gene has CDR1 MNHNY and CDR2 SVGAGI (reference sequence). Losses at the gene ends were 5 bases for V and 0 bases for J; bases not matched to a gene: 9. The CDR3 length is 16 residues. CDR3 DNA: TGTGCCAGCAGTCGTCACGGACAGGGAAGCTCCTACGAGCAGTACTTC. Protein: CASSRHGQGSSYEQYF.

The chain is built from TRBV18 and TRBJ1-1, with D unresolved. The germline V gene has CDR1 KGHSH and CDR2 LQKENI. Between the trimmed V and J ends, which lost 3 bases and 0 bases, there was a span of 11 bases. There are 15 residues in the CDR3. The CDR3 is CASSPTGRMNTEAFF. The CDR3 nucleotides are TGTGCCAGCTCACCCACGGGTAGGATGAACACTGAAGCTTTCTTT. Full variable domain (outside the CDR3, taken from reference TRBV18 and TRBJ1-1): NAGVMQNPRHLVRRRGQEARLRCSPMKGHSHVYWYRQLPEEGLKFMVYLQKENIIDESGMPKERFSAEFPKEGPSILRIQQVVRGDSAAYFCASSPTGRMNTEAFFGQGTRLTVV.

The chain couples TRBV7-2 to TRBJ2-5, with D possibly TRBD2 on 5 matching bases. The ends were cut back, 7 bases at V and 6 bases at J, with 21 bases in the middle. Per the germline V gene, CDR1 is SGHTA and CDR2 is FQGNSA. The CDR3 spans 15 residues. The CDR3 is CASTYWERLWKTQYF. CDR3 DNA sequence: TGTGCCAGCACCTATTGGGAGCGGTTGTGGAAGACCCAGTACTTC.

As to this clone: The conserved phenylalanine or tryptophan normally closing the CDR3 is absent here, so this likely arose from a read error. CDR3 amino acids: CASSPGTSGNSYEQYS. CDR3 in DNA: TGTGCCAGCAGCCCGGGGACTAGCGGAAACTCCTACGAGCAGTACTCC. The chain carries TRBV7-9 and TRBJ2-7; 11 bases align to TRBD2. The germline V gene has CDR1 SEHNR and CDR2 FQNEAQ (reference sequence). With V trimmed by 5 bases and J by 0 bases, 6 bases remained unmatched. The CDR3 totals 16 residues.

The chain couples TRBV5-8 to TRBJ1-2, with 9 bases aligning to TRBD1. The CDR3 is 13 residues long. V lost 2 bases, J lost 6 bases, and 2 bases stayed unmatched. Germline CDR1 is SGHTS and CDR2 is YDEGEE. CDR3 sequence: CASSFGTGNGYTF. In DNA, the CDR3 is TGTGCCAGCAGCTTCGGGACAGGGAATGGCTACACCTTC.

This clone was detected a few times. CDR3 sequence: CASSLVGGDYNEQFF. For the CDR3, the DNA is TGTGCCAGCAGCTTAGTTGGCGGGGATTACAATGAGCAGTTCTTC. The gene calls are TRBV7-8 and TRBJ2-1; tentative D call: TRBD2 (6 bases). V lost 1 base and J lost 4, with 11 bases in between. Per germline, CDR1 SGHVS and CDR2 FQNEAQ. The CDR3 consists of 15 residues. The full variable domain, with the rest looked up from reference TRBV7-8 and TRBJ2-1, is GAGVSQSPRYKVAKRGQDVALRCDPISGHVSLFWYQQALGQGPEFLTYFQNEAQLDKSGLPSDRFFAERPEGSVSTLKIQRTQQEDSAVYLCASSLVGGDYNEQFFGPGTRLTVL.

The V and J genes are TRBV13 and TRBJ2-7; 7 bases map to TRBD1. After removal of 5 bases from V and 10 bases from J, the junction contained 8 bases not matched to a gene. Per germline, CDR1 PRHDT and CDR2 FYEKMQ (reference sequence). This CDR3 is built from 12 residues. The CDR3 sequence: CASSASGTVQYF. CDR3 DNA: TGTGCCAGCAGCGCAAGTGGGACAGTACAGTACTTC.

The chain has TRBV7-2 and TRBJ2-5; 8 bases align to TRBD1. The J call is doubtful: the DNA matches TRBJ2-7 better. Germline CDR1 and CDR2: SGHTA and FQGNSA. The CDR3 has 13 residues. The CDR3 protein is CASSWGQEYEQYF. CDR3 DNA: TGTGCCAGCAGCTGGGGACAGGAATACGAGCAGTACTTC.

This chain's CDR3 is CASSIGHSGANVLTF. As DNA, the CDR3 is TGTGCCAGTAGTATCGGACACTCTGGGGCCAACGTCCTGACTTTC. The genes are TRBV19 and TRBJ2-6, with D maybe TRBD1 (5 bases). V was cut by 3 bases and J by 0 bases, with 6 bases left in between. From germline, CDR1 is LNHDA and CDR2 SQIVND (reference sequence). The CDR3 contains 15 residues.